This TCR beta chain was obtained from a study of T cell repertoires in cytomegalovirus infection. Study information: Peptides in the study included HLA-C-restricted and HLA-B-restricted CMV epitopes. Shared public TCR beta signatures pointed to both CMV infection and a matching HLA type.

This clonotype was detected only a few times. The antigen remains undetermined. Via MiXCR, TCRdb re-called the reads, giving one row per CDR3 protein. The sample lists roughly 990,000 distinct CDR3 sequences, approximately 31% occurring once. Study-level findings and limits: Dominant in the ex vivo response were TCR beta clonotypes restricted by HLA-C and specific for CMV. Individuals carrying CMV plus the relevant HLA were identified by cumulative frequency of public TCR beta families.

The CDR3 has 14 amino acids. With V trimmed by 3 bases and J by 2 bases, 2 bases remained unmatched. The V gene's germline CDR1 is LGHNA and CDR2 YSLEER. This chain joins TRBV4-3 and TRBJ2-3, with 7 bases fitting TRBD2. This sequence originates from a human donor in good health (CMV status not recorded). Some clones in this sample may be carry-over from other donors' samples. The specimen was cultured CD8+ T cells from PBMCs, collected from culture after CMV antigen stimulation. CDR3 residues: CASSQSGTTDTQYF. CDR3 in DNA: TGCGCCAGCAGCCAGAGCGGGACCACAGATACGCAGTATTTT.